This T cell receptor beta chain was recorded in a study of blood T cell repertoires in COVID-19. About the study: The origin of the acute and convalescent COVID-19 samples was the United States, Italy and Spain. The cDNA or gDNA used as material had been derived from T cells, B-cell-depleted T cells, or PBMCs.

The authors' processing: Estimation of nucleated cell counts relied on the amplification of reference gene primers. Sequenced by immunoSEQ multiplex PCR; TCRdb stores in-frame clones only, minus some. That table furnishes V, J and clone size, whereas the DNA furnished D and trimming. Of 100,000 to 150,000 clones in the sample, around 81% were seen once. In this sample, this clone turned up a few times. The CDR3 loop spans 15 amino acids. Germline V gene lookup returns CDR1 SGHDT and CDR2 YYEEEE. The V end was cut by 2 bases, the J end by 3 bases, with 14 bases between. Sequenced material: peripheral blood. The chain combines TRBV5-6 with TRBJ1-1, with D possibly matching TRBD1 (6 bases). This receptor was identified in a man in his 70s with acute or convalescent COVID-19. The CDR3 here is CASSFYRARDTEAFF. The CDR3 coding sequence is TGTGCCAGCAGCTTTTACAGGGCCCGCGACACTGAAGCTTTCTTT.